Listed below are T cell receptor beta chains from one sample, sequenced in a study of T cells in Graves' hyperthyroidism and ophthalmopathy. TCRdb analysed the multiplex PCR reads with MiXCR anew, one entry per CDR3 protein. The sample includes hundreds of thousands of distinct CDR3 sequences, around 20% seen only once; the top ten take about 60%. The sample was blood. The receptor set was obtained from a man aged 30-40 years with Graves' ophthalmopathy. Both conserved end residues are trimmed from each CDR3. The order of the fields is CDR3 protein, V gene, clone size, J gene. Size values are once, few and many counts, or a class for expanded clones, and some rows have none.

CDR3 protein: ASSQDRDGGSPLH; V gene: TRBV5-8; clone size: many; J gene: TRBJ1-6
CDR3 protein: ASEGTGSSYNEQF; V gene: TRBV2; clone size: many; J gene: TRBJ2-1
CDR3 protein: ASSLVRYGSYNEQF; V gene: TRBV11-3; clone size: many; J gene: TRBJ2-1
CDR3 protein: ASSQLLRDTQY; V gene: TRBV4-2; clone size: .; J gene: TRBJ2-3
CDR3 protein: ASSLVGQGARVQY; V gene: TRBV5-1; clone size: .; J gene: TRBJ2-3
CDR3 protein: ASRGPTYEQY; V gene: TRBV27; clone size: .; J gene: TRBJ2-7
CDR3 protein: ASTPSGGPRTEAF; V gene: TRBV5-5; clone size: few; J gene: TRBJ1-1
CDR3 protein: ASSSLGLAEYNEQF; V gene: TRBV6-1; clone size: few; J gene: TRBJ2-1
CDR3 protein: AWSRGGSYGYT; V gene: TRBV30; clone size: .; J gene: TRBJ1-2
CDR3 protein: ASSGTEPNYGYA; V gene: TRBV5-1; clone size: once; J gene: TRBJ1-2
CDR3 protein: ASSRNSNQPQH; V gene: TRBV11-3; clone size: many; J gene: TRBJ1-5
CDR3 protein: SVGGNNEAF; V gene: TRBV29-1; clone size: few; J gene: TRBJ1-1
CDR3 protein: ASSSTGRETQY; V gene: TRBV13; clone size: .; J gene: TRBJ2-5
CDR3 protein: ASSRGQAYGYT; V gene: TRBV7-2; clone size: few; J gene: TRBJ1-2
CDR3 protein: ASNYQNTQY; V gene: TRBV6-1; clone size: .; J gene: TRBJ2-3
CDR3 protein: ASSMAGNTIY; V gene: TRBV19; clone size: .; J gene: TRBJ1-3
CDR3 protein: ATSDLNSDTQY; V gene: TRBV24-1; clone size: once; J gene: TRBJ2-3
CDR3 protein: ASRPRTGSFSYNEQF; V gene: TRBV7-2; clone size: .; J gene: TRBJ2-1
CDR3 protein: SVAVGTSATQY; V gene: TRBV29-1; clone size: .; J gene: TRBJ2-3
CDR3 protein: ASSAQGGVSATEAF; V gene: TRBV12-3/TRBV12-4; clone size: many; J gene: TRBJ1-1
CDR3 protein: SAERDYNEQF; V gene: TRBV20-1; clone size: few; J gene: TRBJ2-1
CDR3 protein: ASSYLGTADDTQY; V gene: TRBV6-5; clone size: .; J gene: TRBJ2-3
CDR3 protein: ASSVSSSGSTDTQY; V gene: TRBV2; clone size: many; J gene: TRBJ2-3
CDR3 protein: ASSANRVNEQF; V gene: TRBV9; clone size: .; J gene: TRBJ2-1
CDR3 protein: ASSQIGNQPQH; V gene: TRBV3-1; clone size: many; J gene: TRBJ1-5
CDR3 protein: ASSLYQGHEQF; V gene: TRBV27; clone size: many; J gene: TRBJ2-1
CDR3 protein: ASRNTGTANTGELF; V gene: TRBV19; clone size: many; J gene: TRBJ2-2
CDR3 protein: ASSVYRGTTNEKLF; V gene: TRBV11-2; clone size: few; J gene: TRBJ1-4
CDR3 protein: ASSMGVRMNTEAF; V gene: TRBV6-1; clone size: .; J gene: TRBJ1-1
CDR3 protein: ASSTRRGQGRSGANVLT; V gene: TRBV7-9; clone size: .; J gene: TRBJ2-6
CDR3 protein: ASSERTSGRREQF; V gene: TRBV10-2; clone size: .; J gene: TRBJ2-1
CDR3 protein: ASSLREGGNQPQH; V gene: TRBV27; clone size: .; J gene: TRBJ1-5
CDR3 protein: ASRGQVNMNTEAF; V gene: TRBV19; clone size: few; J gene: TRBJ1-1
CDR3 protein: ASSSPTQGARSGEQY; V gene: TRBV11-2; clone size: many; J gene: TRBJ2-7
CDR3 protein: ASSPPVNTEAF; V gene: TRBV9; clone size: .; J gene: TRBJ1-1
CDR3 protein: ASKPHRQGRYTIY; V gene: TRBV6-1; clone size: .; J gene: TRBJ1-3
CDR3 protein: AISESDRGTTGELF; V gene: TRBV10-3; clone size: few; J gene: TRBJ2-2
CDR3 protein: ASSPRGPSGRGSYNEQF; V gene: TRBV27; clone size: .; J gene: TRBJ2-1
CDR3 protein: ASSEWGSNTGELF; V gene: TRBV6-1; clone size: .; J gene: TRBJ2-2
CDR3 protein: ASSVAGPSSGGNEQF; V gene: TRBV2; clone size: many; J gene: TRBJ2-1
CDR3 protein: ASSLRGILYEQY; V gene: TRBV6-1; clone size: .; J gene: TRBJ2-7
CDR3 protein: ATSDLPVASGLTSYNEQF; V gene: TRBV24-1; clone size: few; J gene: TRBJ2-1
CDR3 protein: ASSLRDRVSGEQY; V gene: TRBV3-1; clone size: many; J gene: TRBJ2-7
CDR3 protein: ASWGSELRPLMNTEAF; V gene: TRBV6-1; clone size: .; J gene: TRBJ1-1
CDR3 protein: ASTGTTTSDTQY; V gene: TRBV2; clone size: few; J gene: TRBJ2-3
CDR3 protein: ASSLRLQETQY; V gene: TRBV12-3/TRBV12-4; clone size: many; J gene: TRBJ2-5
CDR3 protein: ASSYSVDLGNEQF; V gene: TRBV6-5; clone size: .; J gene: TRBJ2-1
CDR3 protein: ASKRLAVGEDTQY; V gene: TRBV7-6; clone size: .; J gene: TRBJ2-3
CDR3 protein: AISKTEVGAF; V gene: TRBV10-3; clone size: .; J gene: TRBJ1-1